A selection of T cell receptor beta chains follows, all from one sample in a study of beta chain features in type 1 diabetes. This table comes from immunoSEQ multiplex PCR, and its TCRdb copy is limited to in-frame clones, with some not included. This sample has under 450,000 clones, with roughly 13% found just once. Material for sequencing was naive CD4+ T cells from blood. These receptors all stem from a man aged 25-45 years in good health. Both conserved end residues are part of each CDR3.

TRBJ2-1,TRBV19,CASSMAPGSYNEQFF
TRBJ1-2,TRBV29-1,CSTTGQGANGYTF
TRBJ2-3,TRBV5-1,CASSLGDRDTDTQYF
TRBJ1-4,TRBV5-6,CASSLRGATNEKLFF
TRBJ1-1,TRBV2,CASRGARLNTEAFF
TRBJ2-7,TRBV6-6,CASRGTFYEQYF
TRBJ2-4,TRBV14,CASSQGLAGGLLNIQYF
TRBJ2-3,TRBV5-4,CASSQGGREETQYF
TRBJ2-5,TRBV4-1,CASSQAGVGYQETQYF
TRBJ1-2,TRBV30,CAWGLQYGYTF
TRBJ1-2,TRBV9,CASSVAPLFNYGYTF
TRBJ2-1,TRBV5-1,CASSPGQGGNEQFF
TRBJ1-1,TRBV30,CAWAVNTEAFF
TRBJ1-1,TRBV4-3,CASRKGGDTEAFF
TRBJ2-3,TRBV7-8,CASSTGTATDTQYF
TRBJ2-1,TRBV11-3,CASSPSLTGYNEQFF
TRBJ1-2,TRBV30,CAWSPGIYGYTF
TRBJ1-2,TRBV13,CASSRGQGSGYTF
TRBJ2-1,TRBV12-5,CASGTGLAEQFF
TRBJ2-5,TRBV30,CAWSVLGSQETQYF
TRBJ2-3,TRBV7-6,CASSYRGRADTQYF
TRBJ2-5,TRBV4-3,CASSQTGRTQETQYF
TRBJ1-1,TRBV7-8,CASSSQGGNTEAFF
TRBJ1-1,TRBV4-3,CASSQEAGENTEAFF
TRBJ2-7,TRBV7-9,CASGRGLYEQYF
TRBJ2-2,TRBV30,CAWGPQATGELFF
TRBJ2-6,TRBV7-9,CASSEFSDGSGANVLTF
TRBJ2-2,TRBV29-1,CSVGQGVTGELFF
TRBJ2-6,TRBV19,CASTPGQPGANVLTF
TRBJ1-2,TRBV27,CASSLSGAGTYGYTF
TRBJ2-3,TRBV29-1,CSVGLLAGGNTDTQYF
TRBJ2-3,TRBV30,CAWSALTGVGDTQYF
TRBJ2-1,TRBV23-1,CASSQPRGGFGGYYNEQFF
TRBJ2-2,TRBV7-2,CASSLDVRSTGELFF
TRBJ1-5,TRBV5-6,CASSLGTGGFNQPQHF
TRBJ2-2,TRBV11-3,CASSFDLTNTGELFF
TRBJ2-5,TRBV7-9,CASVQREGGETQYF
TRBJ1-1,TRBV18,CASSPPVGRVRGNTEAFF
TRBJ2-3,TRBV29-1,CSTGTSGPADTQYF
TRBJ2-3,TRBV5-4,CASRTGDTDTQYF
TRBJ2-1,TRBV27,CASSLKGRYNEQFF
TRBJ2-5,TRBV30,CAWSRIQETQYF
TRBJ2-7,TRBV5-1,CASTPSRSSYEQYF
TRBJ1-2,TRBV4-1,CASSQEGAIYGYTF
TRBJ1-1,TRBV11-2,CASTVRRGTEAFF
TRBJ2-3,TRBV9,CASSVAGARRAQYF
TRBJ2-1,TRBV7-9,CASSAFGRPGDEQFF
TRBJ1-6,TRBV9,CASSSDPQDSPLHF
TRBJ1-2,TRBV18,CASSPWKGSNYGYTF